Each of the 15 T cell receptor beta chains below was sequenced from the same sample in a study of blood T cell repertoires in COVID-19. Sequencing was performed with immunoSEQ multiplex PCR; in TCRdb, only in-frame clones are kept and a portion is missing. The sample holds 95,000 to 150,000 clones, around 80% seen once. Source material: peripheral blood. The source of these receptors is a man in his fifties or sixties with active or convalescent COVID-19.

This clone has only one observation. This chain uses TRBV18 with TRBJ1-2; 8 nucleotides match TRBD1. The V segment lost 3 bases and the J segment 2 bases; nucleotides outside the gene matches: 8. The CDR3 has 16 residues. Looked up from germline, CDR1 is KGHSH and CDR2 is LQKENI. CDR3 residues: CASSPDRVPVNYGYTF. The CDR3 bases are TGTGCCAGCTCACCGGACAGGGTACCGGTAAACTATGGCTACACCTTC. Supplemented by reference TRBV18 and TRBJ1-2, the full variable domain reads NAGVMQNPRHLVRRRGQEARLRCSPMKGHSHVYWYRQLPEEGLKFMVYLQKENIIDESGMPKERFSAEFPKEGPSILRIQQVVRGDSAAYFCASSPDRVPVNYGYTFGSGTRLTVV.

This chain connects TRBV4-2 to TRBJ1-5; 7 nucleotides line up with TRBD1. This CDR3 comprises 15 residues. Germline trimming cut 4 bases from V and 5 bases from J; bases unmatched to any gene: 8. Germline values: CDR1 LGHNA, CDR2 YNFKEQ. This chain's CDR3 is CASSLPPGGYQPQHF. As DNA, the CDR3 is TGTGCCAGCAGCCTGCCTCCAGGGGGGTATCAGCCCCAGCATTTT.

This chain uses TRBV28 with TRBJ2-3, with D possibly matching TRBD2 (6 bases). Trimming shortened V by 5 bases and J by 5 bases, and 17 bases separated the two germline ends. This CDR3 comprises 15 residues. Per germline, CDR1 MDHEN and CDR2 SYDVKM. The CDR3 nucleotides are TGTGCCAGCAGTCCAGCCGGGAGTAGGATAGATACGCAGTATTTT. Encoded protein: CASSPAGSRIDTQYF.

This chain joins TRBV24-1 and TRBJ2-2; D is possibly TRBD1 (5 bases). The CDR3 covers 13 residues. Germline loops: CDR1 KGHDR, CDR2 SFDVKD. V lost 7 bases and J 7 bases, leaving 12 bases between the germline ends. CDR3 residues: CATRGRVYGELFF. The CDR3 region has the DNA TGTGCCACCAGAGGCAGGGTTTACGGGGAGCTGTTTTTT.

The gene calls are TRBV28 and TRBJ1-5, with D unresolved. The CDR3 consists of 17 residues. The V gene's germline CDR1 is MDHEN and CDR2 SYDVKM. Trimming left V 4 bases short and J 0 bases short, with 16 bases between. The CDR3, as DNA: TGTGCCAGCAGTTCCTCTATCGGGGATTATAGCAATCAGCCCCAGCATTTT. This translates into CASSSSIGDYSNQPQHF.

The V call is TRBV27, the J call TRBJ1-5; tentative D call: TRBD1 (6 bases). V lost 4 bases, J lost 2 bases, and 15 bases lay in between. The CDR3 sequence is 16 residues long. Germline V gene lookup returns CDR1 MNHEY and CDR2 SMNVEV (reference sequence). CDR3 bases: TGTGCCAGCAGTTCGATACAGGGTATCCGCAATCAGCCCCAGCATTTT. Amino acids: CASSSIQGIRNQPQHF.

This sequence joins TRBV9 and TRBJ2-3; a weak D match, TRBD1 (5 bases). CDR3 length: 15 residues. Germline V gene sequence: CDR1 SGDLS, CDR2 YYNGEE. Trimming left V 4 bases short and J 5 bases short, with 17 bases between. Here the CDR3 reads CASSLRTSRGDTQYF. DNA for the CDR3: TGTGCCAGCAGCTTAAGGACCTCAAGGGGAGATACGCAGTATTTT.

The gene calls are TRBV7-2 and TRBJ2-5, with 13 bases lining up with TRBD2. The trim removed 5 bases at V and 1 base at J, leaving 4 bases unmatched. This CDR3 is 16 amino acids long. Germline lookup yields CDR1 SGHTA and CDR2 FQGNSA. CDR3 nucleotides: TGTGCCAGCAGCACGGGGACTAGCGGGATCCAAGAGACCCAGTACTTC. Translating it yields CASSTGTSGIQETQYF.

About this clone: This CDR3 is also generated by other DNA sequences in the sample. This chain uses TRBV18 with TRBJ2-2, with a tentative D call TRBD2 (5 bases). CDR3 size: 15 residues. Germline V gene lookup returns CDR1 KGHSH and CDR2 LQKENI. The V end lost 2 bases, the J end lost 3 bases, and 10 bases lay between the germline ends. CDR3 coding DNA: TGTGCCAGCTCACCATCCAGCGGCGACACCGGGGAGCTGTTTTTT. Amino acid sequence: CASSPSSGDTGELFF.

This rearrangement joins TRBV29-1 to TRBJ2-1; maybe TRBD1 (6 bases). Germline loops: CDR1 SQVTM, CDR2 ANQGSEA. V lost 1 base to trimming and J lost 4 bases, with 8 bases between them. The length of the CDR3 is 13 residues. The DNA for the CDR3 is TGCAGCGTTGAAGGGGACACGTACAATGAGCAGTTCTTC. This translates into CSVEGDTYNEQFF.

This clone was counted a single time. The rearrangement uses TRBV30 and TRBJ1-1; 7 positions agree with TRBD1. Germline V lookup: CDR1 GTSNPN, CDR2 SVGIG (reference sequence). The ends lost 3 bases at V and 0 bases at J; junction bases unmatched: 4. This CDR3 is 14 amino acids long. DNA for the CDR3: TGTGCCTGGAGCCCAGGGGGAATGAACACTGAAGCTTTCTTT. Amino acid sequence: CAWSPGGMNTEAFF.

The genes are TRBV6-1 and TRBJ1-5; D unclear. V lost 2 bases to trimming and J lost 0 bases, with 8 bases between them. Germline V gives CDR1 MNHNS, CDR2 SASEGT. The CDR3 loop spans 15 amino acids. The CDR3, as DNA: TGTGCCAGCAGTGAAACATTCAATAGCAATCAGCCCCAGCATTTT. It yields the protein CASSETFNSNQPQHF.

V usage is TRBV2 and J usage is TRBJ2-1, with TRBD2 identical over 10 bases. This CDR3 spans 16 amino acids. Per germline, CDR1 SNHLY and CDR2 FYNNEI. V dropped 5 bases and J dropped 9; count of bases not matched to a gene: 13. The CDR3 region is CASSSNPPGLASEQFF. The CDR3 DNA follows: TGTGCCAGCAGTTCCAACCCCCCGGGACTAGCGAGTGAGCAGTTCTTC.

V and J are TRBV10-1 and TRBJ2-2; TRBD2 matches at 10 bases. With V trimmed by 10 bases and J by 1 base, 3 bases remained unmatched. The CDR3 has 14 residues. Germline values: CDR1 WNHNN, CDR2 SYGVQD (reference sequence). CDR3 residues: CAMRLAGNTGELFF. The CDR3 nucleotides read TGCGCCATGCGACTAGCGGGGAACACCGGGGAGCTGTTTTTT.

The chain is built from TRBV19 and TRBJ2-3; TRBD2 agrees at 7 bases. The V gene's germline CDR1 is LNHDA and CDR2 SQIVND (reference sequence). The CDR3 is made up of 14 amino acids. V lost 7 bases, J lost 2 bases, and 6 bases stayed unmatched. The CDR3 loop is CASKAGAYTDTQYF. CDR3 nucleotide sequence: TGTGCCAGTAAGGCGGGAGCTTACACAGATACGCAGTATTTT.